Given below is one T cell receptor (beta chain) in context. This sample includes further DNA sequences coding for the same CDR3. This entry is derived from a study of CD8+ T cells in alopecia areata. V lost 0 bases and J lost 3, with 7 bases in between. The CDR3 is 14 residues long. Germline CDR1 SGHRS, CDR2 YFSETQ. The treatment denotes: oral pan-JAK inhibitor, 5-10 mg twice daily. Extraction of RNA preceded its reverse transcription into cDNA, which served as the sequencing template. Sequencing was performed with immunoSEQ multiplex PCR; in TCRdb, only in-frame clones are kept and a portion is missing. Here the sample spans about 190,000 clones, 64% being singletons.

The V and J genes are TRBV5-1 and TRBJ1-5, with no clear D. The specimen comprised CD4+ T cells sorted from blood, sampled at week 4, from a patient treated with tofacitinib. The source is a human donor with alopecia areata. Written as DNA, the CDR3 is TGCGCCAGCAGCTTGGACAGCCCCAATCAGCCCCAGCATTTT. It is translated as CASSLDSPNQPQHF.